This is a list of T cell receptor beta chains from one sample in a study of monozygotic twins with inflammatory bowel disease. TCRdb reanalyzed the 5' RACE reads, giving one entry per CDR3 protein sequence and no DNA. The ten top clones account for more than 7.5%, within a sample of 200,000 to 250,000 distinct CDR3 sequences. Sequenced: blood. These TCRs come from a human donor with ulcerative colitis or Crohn's disease, or a healthy co-twin of an affected twin (not recorded which). CDR3s include the opening cysteine and the closing phenylalanine or tryptophan.

TRBV7-2	TRBJ2-3	CASSRSGGDTDTQYF
TRBV20-1	TRBJ1-1	CSAGGQGHGEAFF
TRBV7-9	TRBJ2-3	CASSWAGASTDTQYF
TRBV12-3/TRBV12-4	TRBJ2-3	CASSRLAGAKDTQYF
TRBV5-1	TRBJ1-4	CASSSTGPDEKLFF
TRBV4-3	TRBJ2-1	CASRHRFAGEPYNEQFF
TRBV25-1	TRBJ2-3	CASSELRGQGARWTDTQYF
TRBV5-4	TRBJ1-2	CASSLQGAASNYGYTF
TRBV5-5	TRBJ2-7	CASSFVHGLSYEQYF
TRBV19	TRBJ2-3	CASSANRDYQADTQYF
TRBV25-1	TRBJ2-1	CASSGTLGGFEQFF
TRBV20-1	TRBJ2-1	CSGGASSYNEQFF
TRBV28	TRBJ1-2	CASRVRGAWYGYTF
TRBV5-6	TRBJ2-1	CASSLTNGLGRGEQFF
TRBV12-3/TRBV12-4	TRBJ1-4	CASSSGVRRNEKLFF
TRBV7-2	TRBJ2-1	CASSLLRTGMHEQFF
TRBV20-1	TRBJ2-1	CSADGQGSSYNEQFF
TRBV29-1	TRBJ1-1	CSVGRGPEAFF
TRBV12-3/TRBV12-4	TRBJ2-3	CASSFLAGDGDTQYF
TRBV12-3/TRBV12-4	TRBJ1-1	CASSYVQENTEAFF
TRBV6-5	TRBJ1-4	CASSYSGGLGEKLFF
TRBV27	TRBJ1-5	CASSPDLYQPQHF
TRBV20-1	TRBJ2-5	CSAPAGGARETQYF
TRBV7-9	TRBJ2-7	CASSHDGYEQYF
TRBV7-2	TRBJ2-5	CASSLDPGGEETQYF
TRBV7-3	TRBJ2-1	CASSPAAGGYNEQFF
TRBV20-1	TRBJ1-6	CSARDGGSYNSPLHF
TRBV7-8	TRBJ1-5	CASSYLQGQPQHF
TRBV7-3	TRBJ2-2	CASSLGQGETGELFF
TRBV5-1	TRBJ2-3	CASSSNGQSTDTQYF
TRBV4-2	TRBJ2-2	CASSQDLAGESGELFF
TRBV5-1	TRBJ2-5	CASSLGSATSGEETQYF
TRBV7-2	TRBJ2-1	CASSLGPPALSYNEQFF
TRBV6-5	TRBJ1-4	CASAHPGEKLFF
TRBV6-2/TRBV6-3	TRBJ2-1	CATAAGQASYNEQFF
TRBV20-1	TRBJ2-5	CSARWGQETQYF
TRBV2	TRBJ2-3	CASSVRDGTDTQYF
TRBV18	TRBJ2-7	CASSTRDGEGEQYF
TRBV20-1	TRBJ2-5	CSADRDVQETQYF
TRBV21-1	TRBJ1-4	CASSKGRGRGKLFF
TRBV6-4	TRBJ1-2	CASSESGNYGYTF
TRBV27	TRBJ2-3	CASSFLGTDTQYF
TRBV24-1	TRBJ2-1	CATSDDGGFNEQFF
TRBV18	TRBJ1-2	CASSPPNSPNYGYTF
TRBV5-1	TRBJ2-7	CASSLVSSTAYEQYF
TRBV7-3	TRBJ2-1	CASSLIAGDSYNEQFF
TRBV5-1	TRBJ1-1	CASSSEDLGTEAFF
TRBV5-1	TRBJ1-3	CASSPGTGITGNTIYF
TRBV12-3/TRBV12-4	TRBJ1-5	CASSDPSNQPQHF